Listed below are T cell receptor beta chains from one sample, sequenced in a study of T cell responses to AZD1222 COVID-19 vaccine. Profiled with immunoSEQ multiplex PCR; TCRdb holds only in-frame clones, not every one. This sample has around 110,000 clones; approximately 92% occur once, and the top ten carry roughly 8.9%. The input for sequencing was peripheral blood, taken 28 days after the second AZD1222 dose. These TCRs come from an adult who received the AZD1222 COVID-19 vaccine. The CDR3 runs from the conserved cysteine through the conserved F or W. The D gene is left open where the match is weak. Expanded clones are given a class, and other clones once, few, many or no size at all.

V: TRBV6-5
D: TRBD1
size: -
J: TRBJ1-2
DNA: TGTGCCAGCAGTCGCGGACAGGGATCAGGCTACACCTTC
CDR3: CASSRGQGSGYTF

V: TRBV5-1
D: -
size: once
J: TRBJ1-1
DNA: TGCGCCAGCAGCTTGGTGGGACCGATGAACACTGAAGCTTTCTTT
CDR3: CASSLVGPMNTEAFF

V: TRBV9
D: -
size: -
J: TRBJ2-3
DNA: TGTGCCAGCAGCGCCCCTGCTGATACGCAGTATTTT
CDR3: CASSAPADTQYF

V: TRBV5-1
D: -
size: -
J: TRBJ2-7
DNA: TGCGCCAGCAGCTTGGAGCCTACCGAGCAGTACTTC
CDR3: CASSLEPTEQYF

V: TRBV19
D: -
size: -
J: TRBJ2-1
DNA: TGTGCCAGTAGTATACGAACAGAGATAGTCAATGAGCAGTTCTTC
CDR3: CASSIRTEIVNEQFF

V: TRBV6-1
D: -
size: -
J: TRBJ2-3
DNA: TGTGCCAGCAGTGAGTTGGGGCTCAGGAGTTTTTGGACAGATACGCAGTATTTT
CDR3: CASSELGLRSFWTDTQYF

V: TRBV7-2
D: -
size: -
J: TRBJ2-1
DNA: TGTGCCAGCAGCTTAGCCAGCGACCCAGCCTACAATGAGCAGTTCTTC
CDR3: CASSLASDPAYNEQFF

V: TRBV4-1
D: -
size: -
J: TRBJ2-5
DNA: TGCGCCAGCAGCCAAGTCGTAGGGGTGGGAGAGACCCAGTACTTC
CDR3: CASSQVVGVGETQYF

V: TRBV4-3
D: -
size: -
J: TRBJ2-5
DNA: TGCGCCAGCAGCCAAGATTGGGGGAGAGAAGAGACCCAGTACTTC
CDR3: CASSQDWGREETQYF

V: TRBV30
D: -
size: -
J: TRBJ1-5
DNA: TGTGCCTGGGGCTCGGGGCAGCCCCAGCATTTT
CDR3: CAWGSGQPQHF

V: TRBV5-6
D: -
size: -
J: TRBJ1-5
DNA: TGTGCCAGCAGCTTGGGTGCAGACAGGAATCAGCCCCAGCATTTT
CDR3: CASSLGADRNQPQHF

V: TRBV6-5
D: -
size: -
J: TRBJ2-2
DNA: TGTGCCAGCAGTTCCACAGGGTACGGCGGGGAGCTGTTTTTT
CDR3: CASSSTGYGGELFF

V: TRBV6-1
D: -
size: once
J: TRBJ1-1
DNA: TGTGCCAGCAGTGAAGTAGGGGTGAACACTGAAGCTTTCTTT
CDR3: CASSEVGVNTEAFF

V: TRBV18
D: TRBD1
size: -
J: TRBJ2-2
DNA: TGTGCCAGCTCACACCGGGACAGTGACACCGGGGAGCTGTTTTTT
CDR3: CASSHRDSDTGELFF

V: TRBV4-2
D: TRBD2
size: -
J: TRBJ2-1
DNA: TGTGCCAGCAGCCAAGACCGGGAGGCCCCCAATGAGCAGTTCTTC
CDR3: CASSQDREAPNEQFF

V: TRBV27
D: TRBD2
size: -
J: TRBJ2-3
DNA: TGTGCCAGCAGTTTATCGACTAGCGAGCTCACAGATACGCAGTATTTT
CDR3: CASSLSTSELTDTQYF

V: TRBV10-3
D: -
size: -
J: TRBJ1-2
DNA: TGTGCCATCAGTGAGTTGCTGACAGGTCCCTATGGCTACACCTTC
CDR3: CAISELLTGPYGYTF

V: TRBV7-2
D: -
size: -
J: TRBJ1-5
DNA: TGTGCCAGCAGCCCCCGATATGATCAGCCCCAGCATTTT
CDR3: CASSPRYDQPQHF

V: TRBV9
D: TRBD1
size: -
J: TRBJ1-2
DNA: TGTGCCAGCAGCGTCCAGGGGGACTATGGCTACACCTTC
CDR3: CASSVQGDYGYTF

V: TRBV6-2/TRBV6-3
D: TRBD1
size: -
J: TRBJ2-7
DNA: TGTGCCAGCAGCCCGGACAGGGTAGGCGAGCAGTACTTC
CDR3: CASSPDRVGEQYF

V: TRBV7-9
D: -
size: -
J: TRBJ2-1
DNA: TGTGCCAGCAGCCCCCGGACAGCCTACAATGAGCAGTTCTTC
CDR3: CASSPRTAYNEQFF

V: TRBV13
D: TRBD2
size: -
J: TRBJ2-3
DNA: TGTGCCAGCAGCCCCGGTTGGCCTAGCGGGAGTCCAGATACGCAGTATTTT
CDR3: CASSPGWPSGSPDTQYF

V: TRBV3-1/TRBV3-2
D: -
size: -
J: TRBJ1-2
DNA: TGTGCCAGCAGCCCGGGCAGGGACTATGGCTACACCTTC
CDR3: CASSPGRDYGYTF

V: TRBV10-3
D: TRBD2
size: -
J: TRBJ2-2
DNA: TGTGCCATCAGTGAGGGGACTAGCGGGGGCACCGGGGAGCTGTTTTTT
CDR3: CAISEGTSGGTGELFF

V: TRBV19
D: -
size: -
J: TRBJ1-4
DNA: TGTGCCAGTAGTATGAGGTGGACAGATGAAAAACTGTTTTTT
CDR3: CASSMRWTDEKLFF

V: TRBV28
D: TRBD1
size: -
J: TRBJ1-2
DNA: TGTGCCAGCTTCACCGGGACAGGGGGTAACTACACCTTC
CDR3: CASFTGTGGNYTF

V: TRBV24-1
D: TRBD1
size: -
J: TRBJ2-3
DNA: TGTGCCACCAGTGATAGGACAGGGGGAATTGGCACAGATACGCAGTATTTT
CDR3: CATSDRTGGIGTDTQYF

V: TRBV30
D: -
size: -
J: TRBJ2-5
DNA: TGTGCCTGGAGTGTAATGGTTGAGACCCAGTACTTC
CDR3: CAWSVMVETQYF

V: TRBV5-1
D: -
size: -
J: TRBJ1-1
DNA: TGCGCCAGCAGCCGTCAACCCCTGGGGGAGAACACTGAAGCTTTCTTT
CDR3: CASSRQPLGENTEAFF

V: TRBV5-5
D: -
size: large
J: TRBJ2-7
DNA: TGTGCCAGCAGCTTGAACCCCCAGGTAGGCGAGCAGTACTTC
CDR3: CASSLNPQVGEQYF

V: TRBV6-5
D: -
size: -
J: TRBJ1-1
DNA: TGTGCCAGCAGTTACTCGATAGTCATCGGTGACACTGAAGCTTTCTTT
CDR3: CASSYSIVIGDTEAFF

V: TRBV3-1/TRBV3-2
D: -
size: once
J: TRBJ1-4
DNA: TGTGCCAGCAGCCAAGAGGGACGTAGAAATGAAAAACTGTTTTTT
CDR3: CASSQEGRRNEKLFF

V: TRBV4-1
D: TRBD2
size: -
J: TRBJ2-1
DNA: TGCGCCAGCAGCCCAACCGGGACTAGAAGCTCCAATGAGCAGTTCTTC
CDR3: CASSPTGTRSSNEQFF

V: TRBV27
D: TRBD1
size: -
J: TRBJ1-4
DNA: TGTGCCAGCAGTCCCGGACAGGGGGCGGTGAAACTGTTTTTT
CDR3: CASSPGQGAVKLFF

V: TRBV19
D: -
size: -
J: TRBJ1-2
DNA: TGTGCCAGTAGATACAGGGCCACCTATGGCTACACCTTC
CDR3: CASRYRATYGYTF

V: TRBV4-3
D: TRBD2
size: -
J: TRBJ2-5
DNA: TGCGCCAGCAGCCAAGATAGCGGGGCCCCTCGGCGTTGGGAGACCCAGTACTTC
CDR3: CASSQDSGAPRRWETQYF

V: TRBV5-4
D: TRBD2
size: -
J: TRBJ2-3
DNA: TGTGCCAGCAGTTTAAGCGGGGGCCTCACAGATACGCAGTATTTT
CDR3: CASSLSGGLTDTQYF

V: TRBV4-1
D: -
size: -
J: TRBJ1-6
DNA: TGCGCCAGCAGCAAGGACAGCTCCAATTCACCCCTCCACTTT
CDR3: CASSKDSSNSPLHF

V: TRBV11-1
D: -
size: -
J: TRBJ1-1
DNA: TGTGCCAGCAGCTTAGGAGGGATGAACACTGAAGCTTTCTTT
CDR3: CASSLGGMNTEAFF

V: TRBV7-8
D: TRBD1
size: -
J: TRBJ1-2
DNA: TGTGCCAGCAGCTTAGCCGGGCCGGGACAGGGAAGCTATGGCTACACCTTC
CDR3: CASSLAGPGQGSYGYTF

V: TRBV27
D: -
size: -
J: TRBJ1-4
DNA: TGTGCCAGCAGGGCAGGGGTAGATGAAAAACTGTTTTTT
CDR3: CASRAGVDEKLFF

V: TRBV7-9
D: -
size: -
J: TRBJ2-1
DNA: TGTGCCAGCAGCTTACTCGTTGAGCAGTTCTTC
CDR3: CASSLLVEQFF